Presented here are 7 T cell receptor beta chains from one specimen sequenced in a study of blood T cell repertoires in COVID-19. Only in-frame clones appear in the TCRdb table, and some are missing; sequencing was by immunoSEQ multiplex PCR. The sample yields more than 250,000 clones, approximately 85% seen once. The specimen was peripheral blood. These receptors all stem from a man aged 50 to 59 with active or convalescent COVID-19.

V usage is TRBV28 and J usage is TRBJ1-2; the D gene is possibly TRBD1 (5 bases). In germline, CDR1 is MDHEN, CDR2 SYDVKM. The CDR3 spans 12 residues. Trimming removed 7 bases from V and 8 bases from J, with 14 bases in between. CDR3 DNA: TGTGCCAGCACCATATCGGGGGAAGGCTACACCTTC. This gives the protein CASTISGEGYTF.

The count of this clone is one. The CDR3 spells CASSPLIRWSGNTIYF. CDR3 DNA: TGTGCCAGCAGTCCCCTAATCCGCTGGTCTGGAAACACCATATATTTT. The chain couples TRBV28 to TRBJ1-3; D unclear. Germline values: CDR1 MDHEN, CDR2 SYDVKM. Trimming removed 5 bases at V and 1 base at J, with 15 bases between. The CDR3 extends over 16 amino acids.

V is TRBV6-1 and J is TRBJ1-2; 10 bases are shared with TRBD1. After removal of 4 bases from V and 4 bases from J, the junction contained 12 bases not matched to a gene. Germline CDR1 is MNHNS and CDR2 is SASEGT. The length of the CDR3 is 17 residues. The CDR3 sequence is CASSGLGTGDMGYGYTF. CDR3 in DNA: TGTGCCAGCAGTGGTCTGGGGACAGGGGACATGGGCTATGGCTACACCTTC.

The chain is built from TRBV9 and TRBJ2-3; 7 bases align to TRBD1. Germline lookup yields CDR1 SGDLS and CDR2 YYNGEE. The V gene end was trimmed by 0 bases and the J gene end by 1 base; junction bases not matched to a gene: 5. The CDR3 loop spans 16 amino acids. The CDR3 reads CASSVAPGTGTDTQYF. The DNA of the CDR3 is TGTGCCAGCAGCGTAGCTCCTGGGACAGGCACAGATACGCAGTATTTT.

The J gene is TRBJ2-1, the V gene TRBV19; 15 bases are shared with TRBD2. The CDR3 has 18 residues. Per germline, CDR1 LNHDA and CDR2 SQIVND (reference sequence). J lost 8 bases, V lost 2 bases, and 10 bases had no gene match. Here the CDR3 reads CASSIPRGTSGRRDEQFF. The CDR3 bases are TGTGCCAGTAGTATACCCCGGGGGACTAGCGGGAGGCGGGATGAGCAGTTCTTC.

A remark on this clone: The sample carries other DNA sequences with the same CDR3. The rearrangement joins TRBV12-3 or TRBV12-4 to TRBJ1-2, with D possibly matching TRBD1 (6 bases). Trimming cost V 1 base and J 8 bases, with 11 bases left between them. This CDR3 spans 13 amino acids. CDR3 nucleotide sequence: TGTGCCAGCAGTTTAGAGGGGGTGGGCGGCTACACCTTC. Residues: CASSLEGVGGYTF.

The gene calls are TRBV19 and TRBJ1-2, with a possible D match to TRBD1 (5 bases). Trimming removed 7 bases at V and 2 bases at J, with 8 bases between. The CDR3 spans 12 residues. The germline gives CDR1 LNHDA, CDR2 SQIVND (reference sequence). CDR3 nucleotide sequence: TGTGCCAGTACCCGACAGAACTATGGCTACACCTTC. This codes for CASTRQNYGYTF. The variable domain in full, completed from reference TRBV19 and TRBJ1-2, reads DGGITQSPKYLFRKEGQNVTLSCEQNLNHDAMYWYRQDPGQGLRLIYYSQIVNDFQKGDIAEGYSVSREKKESFPLTVTSAQKNPTAFYLCASTRQNYGYTFGSGTRLTVV.